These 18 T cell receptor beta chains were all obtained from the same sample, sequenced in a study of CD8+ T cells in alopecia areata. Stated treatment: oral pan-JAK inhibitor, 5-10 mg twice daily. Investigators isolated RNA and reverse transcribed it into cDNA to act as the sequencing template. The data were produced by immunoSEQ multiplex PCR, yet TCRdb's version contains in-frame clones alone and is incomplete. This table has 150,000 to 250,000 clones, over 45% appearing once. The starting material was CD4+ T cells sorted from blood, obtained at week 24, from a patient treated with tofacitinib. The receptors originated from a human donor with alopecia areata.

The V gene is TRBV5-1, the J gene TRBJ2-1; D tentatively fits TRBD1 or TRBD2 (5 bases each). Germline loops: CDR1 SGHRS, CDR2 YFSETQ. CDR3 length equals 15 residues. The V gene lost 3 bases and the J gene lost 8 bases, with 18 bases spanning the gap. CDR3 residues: CASSYRDPPRDEQFF. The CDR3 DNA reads TGCGCCAGCAGCTACCGGGACCCCCCTCGGGATGAGCAGTTCTTC.

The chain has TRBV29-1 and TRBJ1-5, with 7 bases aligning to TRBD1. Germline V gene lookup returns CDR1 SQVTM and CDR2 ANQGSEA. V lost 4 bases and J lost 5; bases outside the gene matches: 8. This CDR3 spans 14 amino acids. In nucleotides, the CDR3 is TGCAGCGTTGTGGGGACAGCCGGCGATCAGCCCCAGCATTTT. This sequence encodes CSVVGTAGDQPQHF.

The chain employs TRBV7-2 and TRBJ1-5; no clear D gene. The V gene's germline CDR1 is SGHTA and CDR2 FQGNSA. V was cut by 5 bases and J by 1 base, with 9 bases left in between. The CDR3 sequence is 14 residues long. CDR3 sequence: CASSPGGSNQPQHF. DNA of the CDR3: TGTGCCAGCAGCCCTGGTGGAAGCAATCAGCCCCAGCATTTT.

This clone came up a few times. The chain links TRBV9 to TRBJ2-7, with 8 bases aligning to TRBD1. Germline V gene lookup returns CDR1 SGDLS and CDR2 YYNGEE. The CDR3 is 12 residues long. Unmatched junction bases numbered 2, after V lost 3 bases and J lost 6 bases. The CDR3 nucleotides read TGTGCCAGCAGCGCCACAGGGGGCGAGCAGTACTTC. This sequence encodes CASSATGGEQYF.

The CDR3 DNA follows: TGTGCCAGCAGCTTAGGGTCCGGGACCCAGCATTTT. It yields the protein CASSLGSGTQHF. The chain uses TRBV7-6 and TRBJ1-5; no clear D gene. The CDR3 consists of 12 residues. V was shortened by 1 base and J by 11 bases, with 9 bases between the two germline ends. Germline values: CDR1 SGHVS, CDR2 FNYEAQ.

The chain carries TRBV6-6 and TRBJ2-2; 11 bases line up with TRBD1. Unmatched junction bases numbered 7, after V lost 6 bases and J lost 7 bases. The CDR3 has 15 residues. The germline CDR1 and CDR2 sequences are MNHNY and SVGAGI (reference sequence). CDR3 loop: CASSLGTGGGGELFF. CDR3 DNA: TGTGCCAGCAGCCTCGGGACAGGGGGTGGCGGGGAGCTGTTTTTT.

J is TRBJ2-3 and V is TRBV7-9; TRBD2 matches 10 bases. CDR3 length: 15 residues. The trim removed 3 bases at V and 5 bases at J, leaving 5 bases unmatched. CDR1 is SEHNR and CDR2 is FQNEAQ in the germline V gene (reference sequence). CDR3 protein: CASSLNSGGIDTQYF. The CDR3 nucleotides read TGTGCCAGCAGCTTGAATAGCGGGGGGATAGATACGCAGTATTTT.

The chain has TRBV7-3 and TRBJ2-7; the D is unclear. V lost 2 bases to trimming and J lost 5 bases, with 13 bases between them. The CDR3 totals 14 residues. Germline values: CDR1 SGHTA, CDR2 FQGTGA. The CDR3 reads CASSLLQPAHEQYF. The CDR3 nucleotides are TGTGCCAGCAGCTTACTACAGCCAGCCCACGAGCAGTACTTC.

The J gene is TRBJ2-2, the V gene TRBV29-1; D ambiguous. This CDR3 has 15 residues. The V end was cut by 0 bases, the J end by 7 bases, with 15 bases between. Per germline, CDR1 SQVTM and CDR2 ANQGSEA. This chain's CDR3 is CSVEDRSGDGGELFF. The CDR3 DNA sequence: TGCAGCGTTGAAGATCGGTCCGGTGATGGCGGGGAGCTGTTTTTT.

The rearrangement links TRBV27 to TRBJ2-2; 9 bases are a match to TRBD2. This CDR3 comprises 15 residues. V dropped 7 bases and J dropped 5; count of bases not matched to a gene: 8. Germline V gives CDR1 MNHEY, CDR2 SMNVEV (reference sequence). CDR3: CASTGLAGSTGELFF. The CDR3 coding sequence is TGTGCCAGCACGGGGCTAGCGGGAAGTACCGGGGAGCTGTTTTTT.

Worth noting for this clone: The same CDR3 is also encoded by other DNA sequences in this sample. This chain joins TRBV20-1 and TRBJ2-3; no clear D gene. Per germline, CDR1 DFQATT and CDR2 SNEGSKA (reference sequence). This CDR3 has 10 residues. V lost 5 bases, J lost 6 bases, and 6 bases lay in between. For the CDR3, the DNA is TGCAGTGCTCCTAGGGATACGCAGTATTTT. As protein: CSAPRDTQYF.

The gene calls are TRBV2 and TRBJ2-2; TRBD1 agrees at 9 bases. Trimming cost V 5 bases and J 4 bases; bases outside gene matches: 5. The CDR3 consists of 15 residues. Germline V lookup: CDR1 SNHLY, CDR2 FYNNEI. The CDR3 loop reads CASSRQGVGTGELFF. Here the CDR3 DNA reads TGTGCCAGCAGTCGACAGGGGGTTGGCACCGGGGAGCTGTTTTTT.

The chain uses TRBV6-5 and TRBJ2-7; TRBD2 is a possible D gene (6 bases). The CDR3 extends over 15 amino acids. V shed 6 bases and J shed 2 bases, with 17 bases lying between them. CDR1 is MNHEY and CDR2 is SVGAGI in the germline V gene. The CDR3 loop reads CASSYGLGGPYEQYF. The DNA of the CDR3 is TGTGCCAGCAGCTACGGGCTGGGAGGCCCCTACGAGCAGTACTTC.

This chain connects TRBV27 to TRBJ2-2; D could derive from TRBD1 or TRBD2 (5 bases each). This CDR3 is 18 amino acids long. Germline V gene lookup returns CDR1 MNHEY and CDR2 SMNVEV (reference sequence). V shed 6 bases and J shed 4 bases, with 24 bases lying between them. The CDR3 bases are TGTGCCAGCAGCCGAGGGCGACAGCTTCGAATGGCCACCGGGGAGCTGTTTTTT. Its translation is CASSRGRQLRMATGELFF.

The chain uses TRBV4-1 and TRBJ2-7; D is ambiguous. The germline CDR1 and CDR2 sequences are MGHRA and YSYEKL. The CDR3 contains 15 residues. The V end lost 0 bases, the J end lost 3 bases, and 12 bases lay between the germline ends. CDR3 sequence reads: CASSQDRAGLYEQYF. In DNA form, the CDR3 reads TGCGCCAGCAGCCAAGATAGGGCAGGCCTCTACGAGCAGTACTTC.

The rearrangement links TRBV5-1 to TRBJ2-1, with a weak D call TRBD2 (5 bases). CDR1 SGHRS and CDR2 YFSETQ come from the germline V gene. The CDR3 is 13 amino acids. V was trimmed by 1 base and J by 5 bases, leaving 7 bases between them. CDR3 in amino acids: CASSLLGNNEQFF. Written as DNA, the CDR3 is TGCGCCAGCAGCTTGCTCGGGAACAATGAGCAGTTCTTC.

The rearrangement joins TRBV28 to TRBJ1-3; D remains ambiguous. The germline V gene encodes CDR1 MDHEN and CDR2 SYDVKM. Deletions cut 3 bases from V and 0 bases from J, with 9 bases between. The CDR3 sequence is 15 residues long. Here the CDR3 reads CASSLYSGSGNTIYF. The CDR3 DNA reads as TGTGCCAGCAGTTTGTACAGCGGCTCTGGAAACACCATATATTTT.

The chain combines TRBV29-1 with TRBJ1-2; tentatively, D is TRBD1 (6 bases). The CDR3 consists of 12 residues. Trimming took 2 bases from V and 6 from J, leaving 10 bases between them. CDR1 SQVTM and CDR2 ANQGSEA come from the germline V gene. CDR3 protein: CSVERGLDGYTF. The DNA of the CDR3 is TGCAGCGTTGAAAGGGGGTTGGATGGCTACACCTTC.